The 30 T cell receptor beta chains listed next were all sequenced from one sample in a study of T cell changes during pregnancy in multiple sclerosis. Sequenced by immunoSEQ multiplex PCR; TCRdb stores in-frame clones only, minus some. The sample includes approximately 63,000 clones, around 92% seen only once; the top ten take approximately 1.5%. The source was peripheral blood, collected after pregnancy. These receptor sequences come from a female donor in good health, enrolled as a control in a pregnancy study.

The V gene is TRBV2, the J gene TRBJ2-1, with D unresolved. The germline V gene has CDR1 SNHLY and CDR2 FYNNEI. The ends were cut back, 4 bases at V and 4 bases at J, with 8 bases in the middle. This CDR3 has 13 amino acids. The CDR3 DNA is TGTGCCAGCAGTGTGGCGGTATACAATGAGCAGTTCTTC. Translating gives CASSVAVYNEQFF.

The V and J genes are TRBV4-3 and TRBJ1-5, with TRBD1 matching 11 bases. With V trimmed by 5 bases and J by 7 bases, 4 bases remained unmatched. The CDR3 is 14 residues long. CDR1 LGHNA and CDR2 YSLEER come from the germline V gene. CDR3 sequence: CASSYGTGGQPQHF. CDR3 nucleotide sequence: TGCGCCAGCAGCTACGGGACAGGGGGGCAGCCCCAGCATTTT.

V gene TRBV7-9 combines with J gene TRBJ2-6, with D possibly matching TRBD2 (7 bases). CDR3 length: 16 amino acids. V dropped 5 bases and J dropped 4 bases, with 15 bases sitting between them. Germline V lookup: CDR1 SEHNR, CDR2 FQNEAQ (reference sequence). The CDR3 spells CASSRRGGMGANVLTF. CDR3 coding DNA: TGTGCCAGCAGCCGGAGGGGGGGAATGGGGGCCAACGTCCTGACTTTC. The full variable domain, in which reference TRBV7-9 and TRBJ2-6 provide the parts outside the CDR3, is DTGVSQNPRHKITKRGQNVTFRCDPISEHNRLYWYRQTLGQGPEFLTYFQNEAQLEKSRLLSDRFSAERPKGSFSTLEIQRTEQGDSAMYLCASSRRGGMGANVLTFGAGSRLTVL.

The chain couples TRBV14 to TRBJ1-2; D is possibly TRBD1 (6 bases). Germline V gene data show CDR1 as SGHDN and CDR2 as FVKESK. This CDR3 region has 15 residues. Trimming stripped 4 bases from V and 2 bases from J, with 14 bases between. CDR3 residues: CASSRAGGRNYGYTF. The CDR3 coding sequence is TGTGCCAGCAGCCGGGCCGGGGGGCGCAACTATGGCTACACCTTC.

The J gene is TRBJ1-1, the V gene TRBV4-2; no clear D. The CDR3 totals 13 residues. Germline CDR1 and CDR2: LGHNA and YNFKEQ. The ends were cut back, 4 bases at V and 1 base at J, with 7 bases in the middle. For the CDR3, the DNA is TGTGCCAGCAGCCTAACGGGGAACACTGAAGCTTTCTTT. Residues: CASSLTGNTEAFF.

The V call is TRBV4-3, the J call TRBJ1-4; TRBD1 aligns across 9 bases. The CDR3 loop spans 17 amino acids. V lost 3 bases, J lost 7 bases, and 12 bases stayed unmatched. CDR1 is LGHNA, CDR2 YSLEER, per germline. The CDR3 loop reads CASSQVTQGASFEKLFF. The CDR3 coding sequence is TGCGCCAGCAGCCAGGTTACACAGGGGGCGTCATTTGAAAAACTGTTTTTT.

V gene TRBV19 combines with J gene TRBJ2-5, with D possibly being TRBD2 (5 bases). The V gene's germline CDR1 is LNHDA and CDR2 SQIVND (reference sequence). Trimming took 5 bases from V and 5 from J, leaving 12 bases between them. The CDR3 is 13 amino acids. The DNA for the CDR3 is TGTGCCAGTAGTTCCGCGGGTCGGGAGACCCAGTACTTC. Residues: CASSSAGRETQYF. The full variable domain, completed using reference TRBV19 and TRBJ2-5, is DGGITQSPKYLFRKEGQNVTLSCEQNLNHDAMYWYRQDPGQGLRLIYYSQIVNDFQKGDIAEGYSVSREKKESFPLTVTSAQKNPTAFYLCASSSAGRETQYFGPGTRLLVL.

V gene TRBV4-3 combines with J gene TRBJ2-3; D is possibly TRBD2 (5 bases). Germline CDR1 reads LGHNA; CDR2 reads YSLEER. CDR3 length equals 15 residues. The germline V and J ends were trimmed by 4 bases and 3 bases, with 14 bases remaining between them. This chain's CDR3 is CASSRTGFETDTQYF. CDR3 DNA: TGCGCCAGCAGCCGGACGGGGTTCGAAACAGATACGCAGTATTTT.

In nucleotides, the CDR3 is TGTGCCAGCAGCCAGGCTCGAACAGCCTATGGCTACACCTTC. Protein: CASSQARTAYGYTF. This sequence joins TRBV14 and TRBJ1-2; no clear D gene. Germline lookup yields CDR1 SGHDN and CDR2 FVKESK. CDR3 length: 14 amino acids. V was trimmed by 3 bases and J by 4 bases, leaving 12 bases between them.

This chain joins TRBV7-9 and TRBJ2-3; 8 nucleotides agree with TRBD2. Germline CDR1 SEHNR, CDR2 FQNEAQ (reference sequence). Trimming at V came to 5 bases and at J to 2 bases, leaving 6 bases not matched to a gene. The CDR3 length is 15 residues. CDR3 in amino acids: CASSLGAGDTDTQYF. CDR3 sequence (DNA): TGTGCCAGCAGCCTAGGAGCGGGGGACACAGATACGCAGTATTTT.

The chain recombines TRBV30 with TRBJ1-1; tentative D call: TRBD1 (6 bases). In germline, CDR1 is GTSNPN, CDR2 SVGIG (reference sequence). Trimming shortened V by 5 bases and J by 3 bases, and 16 bases separated the two germline ends. The CDR3 is 14 residues long. In nucleotides, the CDR3 is TGTGCCTGGGCCACAGGGTATGGATACACTGAAGCTTTCTTT. It translates to CAWATGYGYTEAFF.

The chain joins TRBV19 to TRBJ1-2; possible D gene TRBD1, 5 bases. Germline CDR1 LNHDA, CDR2 SQIVND (reference sequence). V was pared by 7 bases and J by 3 bases, with 12 bases between. The CDR3 consists of 13 residues. CDR3 sequence reads: CASTSWGDYGYTF. The CDR3 DNA is TGTGCCAGTACCAGTTGGGGGGACTATGGCTACACCTTC.

The chain recombines TRBV6-1 with TRBJ1-5; tentatively, D is TRBD1 (5 bases). CDR1 and CDR2 from the germline V gene are MNHNS and SASEGT. The CDR3 extends over 14 amino acids. The V gene lost 4 bases and the J gene lost 7 bases, with 14 bases spanning the gap. The CDR3 bases are TGTGCCAGCAGTGTAAAGGTGGGGGGGCAGCCCCAGCATTTT. It yields the protein CASSVKVGGQPQHF.

The V and J genes are TRBV9 and TRBJ2-7; TRBD2 aligns across 12 bases. The junction had 2 bases not matched to a gene; V was cut back by 3 bases and J by 7 bases. The CDR3 sequence is 13 residues long. Looked up from germline, CDR1 is SGDLS and CDR2 is YYNGEE. CDR3 DNA: TGTGCCAGCAGCGAAGGACTAGCGGGGGAGCAGTACTTC. It codes for CASSEGLAGEQYF.

Only a few counts were recorded for this clone. The rearrangement links TRBV19 to TRBJ1-2; D is possibly TRBD1 (6 bases). Germline values: CDR1 LNHDA, CDR2 SQIVND (reference sequence). The V gene lost 3 bases and the J gene lost 4 bases, with 12 bases spanning the gap. This CDR3 region has 14 residues. The CDR3 here is CASSIGGYSYGYTF. In DNA, the CDR3 is TGTGCCAGTAGTATTGGGGGCTATAGCTATGGCTACACCTTC.

The CDR3 protein is CASSGTAQETQYF. The CDR3 coding sequence is TGTGCCAGTTCCGGGACAGCTCAAGAGACCCAGTACTTC. The chain joins TRBV6-6 to TRBJ2-5, with 7 bases fitting TRBD1. V trimming: 9 bases; J trimming: 2 bases; junction bases outside the gene matches: 6. Germline values: CDR1 MNHNY, CDR2 SVGAGI (reference sequence). This CDR3 spans 13 amino acids.

The chain links TRBV7-9 to TRBJ1-2; D is unresolved. The CDR3 length is 14 residues. Trimming took off 5 bases at V and 5 bases at J, with 15 bases between the two ends. CDR1 and CDR2 (germline): SEHNR, FQNEAQ (reference sequence). The CDR3 sequence: CASSPRFQVYGYTF. CDR3 DNA: TGTGCCAGCAGCCCTAGATTTCAAGTATATGGCTACACCTTC.

The V and J genes are TRBV19 and TRBJ1-1, with TRBD1 identical over 11 bases. Trimming removed 10 bases from V and 1 base from J; junction bases left unmatched: 2. In germline, CDR1 is LNHDA, CDR2 SQIVND (reference sequence). The CDR3 is 13 residues long. CDR3 in DNA: TGTGCCACAGGACAGGGGGCGAACACTGAAGCTTTCTTT. Translation: CATGQGANTEAFF.

Points on this clone: The sample has other DNA sequences that encode this CDR3 too. The V gene is TRBV6-5, the J gene TRBJ2-7; TRBD2 agrees at 7 bases. The length of the CDR3 is 14 residues. Trimming took 7 bases from V and 7 from J; bases not matched to a gene: 13. The germline V gene encodes CDR1 MNHEY and CDR2 SVGAGI. Here the CDR3 DNA reads TGTGCCAGCACTTCTAGCGGCCGGGGAGGAGAGCAGTACTTC. Its protein product is CASTSSGRGGEQYF.

V is TRBV5-1 and J is TRBJ1-2, with TRBD1 matching 11 bases. The junction had 2 bases not matched to a gene; V was cut back by 0 bases and J by 7 bases. CDR1 is SGHRS and CDR2 is YFSETQ in the germline V gene. The CDR3 runs to 14 residues. DNA for the CDR3: TGCGCCAGCAGCTTGGGGACAGGGGGCAGTGGCTACACCTTC. Encoded protein: CASSLGTGGSGYTF.

This chain uses TRBV7-3 with TRBJ1-1; no clear D. CDR1 is SGHTA and CDR2 is FQGTGA in the germline V gene. This CDR3 spans 11 amino acids. V was clipped by 4 bases and J by 2 bases, with 2 bases between them. For the CDR3, the DNA is TGTGCCAGCAGCTCAAACACTGAAGCTTTCTTT. Its protein product is CASSSNTEAFF.

The chain has TRBV11-3 and TRBJ2-3, with a possible D match to TRBD2 (6 bases). Trimming took off 5 bases at V and 6 bases at J, with 15 bases between the two ends. CDR3 size: 14 residues. Germline CDR1 reads SGHNT; CDR2 reads YENEEA. DNA of the CDR3: TGTGCCAGCAGCAAAAGACTAGAACCTGATACGCAGTATTTT. It codes for CASSKRLEPDTQYF. The entire variable domain, with the rest obtained from reference TRBV11-3 and TRBJ2-3, is as follows: EAGVVQSPRYKIIEKKQPVAFWCNPISGHNTLYWYLQNLGQGPELLIRYENEEAVDDSQLPKDRFSAERLKGVDSTLKIQPAELGDSAVYLCASSKRLEPDTQYFGPGTRLTVL.

This rearrangement joins TRBV10-3 to TRBJ1-6; 8 nucleotides line up with TRBD1. V shed 11 bases and J 6 bases; nucleotides not matched to a gene: 6. This CDR3 comprises 13 residues. Germline CDR1 ENHRY, CDR2 SYGVKD. DNA for the CDR3: TGTGCCGTCGGGACAGGAATTAATTCACCCCTCCACTTT. This codes for CAVGTGINSPLHF.

This rearrangement joins TRBV7-8 to TRBJ1-5, with 12 bases that match TRBD1. The CDR3 totals 20 residues. The V segment lost 4 bases and the J segment 0 bases; nucleotides outside the gene matches: 13. Looked up from germline, CDR1 is SGHVS and CDR2 is FQNEAQ. The CDR3 sequence is CASSSRAGTGGFGSNQPQHF. As DNA, the CDR3 is TGTGCCAGCAGCTCGAGAGCCGGGACAGGGGGCTTCGGTAGCAATCAGCCCCAGCATTTT.

The rearrangement joins TRBV2 to TRBJ1-1; D is unresolved. The CDR3 runs 12 residues. CDR1 is SNHLY, CDR2 FYNNEI, per germline. Trimming left V 7 bases short and J 11 bases short, with 17 bases between. The CDR3 DNA reads TGTGCCAGCACTGGATCTGCGGAACGGGCTTTCTTT. Its protein product is CASTGSAERAFF.

The V call is TRBV4-2, the J call TRBJ1-3; weak D call: TRBD1 (5 bases). The CDR3 spans 18 residues. In germline, CDR1 is LGHNA, CDR2 YNFKEQ. Trimming left V 0 bases short and J 0 bases short, with 15 bases between. The chain's CDR3 is CASSQDGFRVISGNTIYF. CDR3 nucleotide sequence: TGTGCCAGCAGCCAAGATGGCTTCAGGGTGATCTCTGGAAACACCATATATTTT.

Only one count was recorded for this clone. In nucleotides, the CDR3 is TGTGCCTGGAGCCAGGGGGGCATCCCCTACGAGCAGTACTTC. Amino acids: CAWSQGGIPYEQYF. V and J are TRBV30 and TRBJ2-7; D possibly corresponds to TRBD1 (7 bases). Germline loops: CDR1 GTSNPN, CDR2 SVGIG (reference sequence). The germline V and J ends were trimmed by 3 bases and 2 bases, with 14 bases remaining between them. The CDR3 consists of 14 residues.

V and J are TRBV7-2 and TRBJ1-1, with D uncertain. V shed 2 bases and J shed 1 base, with 11 bases lying between them. Germline values: CDR1 SGHTA, CDR2 FQGNSA. The CDR3 length is 15 residues. The CDR3 DNA reads TGTGCCAGCAGCTTACTACCCCTAGCGAACACTGAAGCTTTCTTT. This gives the protein CASSLLPLANTEAFF.

A single count supports this clone. The chain carries TRBV19 and TRBJ1-5, with D hard to call. There are 12 residues in the CDR3. The V gene lost 3 bases and the J gene lost 4 bases, with 4 bases spanning the gap. Germline CDR1 reads LNHDA; CDR2 reads SQIVND (reference sequence). The DNA of the CDR3 is TGTGCCAGTAGTATTGTAAATCAGCCCCAGCATTTT. Translating gives CASSIVNQPQHF.

The CDR3 DNA follows: TGTGCCAGCAGCCCCCGTTGGTCCGGGGATGAGCAGTTCTTC. Encoded protein: CASSPRWSGDEQFF. The chain recombines TRBV5-4 with TRBJ2-1; D is possibly TRBD2 (5 bases). Trimming left V 4 bases short and J 8 bases short, with 16 bases between. Germline CDR1 and CDR2: SGHNT and YYREEE (reference sequence). This CDR3 spans 14 amino acids.